This T cell receptor beta chain was documented in a study of read filtering for tumor transcriptome and immune sequencing. This clonotype has a count of ten or more. Molecular barcoded adaptors covering alpha/delta and beta/gamma chains were used on roughly 400 ng RNA. MiXCR, run by TCRdb on the reads, gives a single entry per CDR3 protein. The profile shows around 48,000 distinct CDR3 sequences, around a fifth of them singletons. This TCR derives from a donor older than 35 with multiple myeloma. The sequencing input was a population of CD138-negative cells sorted from bone marrow.

The CDR3 region is CASSLQGAVETQYF. The CDR3 DNA follows: TGTGCCAGCAGTCTACAGGGGGCGGTGGAGACCCAGTACTTC. This chain connects TRBV2 to TRBJ2-5; TRBD1 aligns across 9 bases. This CDR3 has 14 amino acids. The V segment lost 5 bases and the J segment 5 bases; nucleotides outside the gene matches: 6. CDR1 is SNHLY and CDR2 is FYNNEI in the germline V gene.